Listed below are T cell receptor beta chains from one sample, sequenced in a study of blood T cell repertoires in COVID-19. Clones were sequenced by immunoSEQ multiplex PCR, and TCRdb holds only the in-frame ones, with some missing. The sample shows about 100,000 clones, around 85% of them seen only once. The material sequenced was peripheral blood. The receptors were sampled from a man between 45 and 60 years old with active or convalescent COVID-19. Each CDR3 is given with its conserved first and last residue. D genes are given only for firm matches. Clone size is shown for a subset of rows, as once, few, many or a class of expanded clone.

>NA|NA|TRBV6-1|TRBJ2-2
TGTGCCAGCAGTGAAACCGGGACAATTCACACCGGGGAGCTGTTTTTT
CASSETGTIHTGELFF
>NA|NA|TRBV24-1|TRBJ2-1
TGTGCCACCAGTGAGGCTCCGCGGGCCCTCTCCTACAATGAGCAGTTCTTC
CATSEAPRALSYNEQFF
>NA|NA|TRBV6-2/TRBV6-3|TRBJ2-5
TGTGCCAGCAGTTACTCCAGGGTTCAAAAGACCCAGTACTTC
CASSYSRVQKTQYF
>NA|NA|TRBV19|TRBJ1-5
TGTGCCAGTAGCAAGAACACGGACAGCGGCCAGCCCCAGCATTTT
CASSKNTDSGQPQHF
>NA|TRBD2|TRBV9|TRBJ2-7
TGTGCCAGCAGCGTAGGGACTAGCGGAGCCAGGAGCTCCTACGAGCAGTACTTC
CASSVGTSGARSSYEQYF
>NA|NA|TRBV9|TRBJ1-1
TGTGCCAGCAGCGTAGGATCGGGAGGGGACACTGAAGCTTTCTTT
CASSVGSGGDTEAFF
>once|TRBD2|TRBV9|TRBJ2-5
TGTGCCAGCAGCGTCGGCGGGAGAGAGACCCAGTACTTC
CASSVGGRETQYF
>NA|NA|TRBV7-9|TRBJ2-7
TGTGCCAGCAGCCCCCTGGAGTTAACATTCAACGAGCAGTACTTC
CASSPLELTFNEQYF
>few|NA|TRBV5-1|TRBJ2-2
TGCGCCAGCAGCTCCCCCCAGGGGCGGTCCGCGAACACCGGGGAGCTGTTTTTT
CASSSPQGRSANTGELFF
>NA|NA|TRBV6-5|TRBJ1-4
NA
CASSSSDEKLFF
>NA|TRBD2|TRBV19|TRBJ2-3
TGTGCCAGTAGTCCCCGGACTAGCGGGTTCCAAGATACGCAGTATTTT
CASSPRTSGFQDTQYF
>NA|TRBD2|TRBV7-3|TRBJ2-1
TGTGCCAGCAGCGTACTAGCGGGAGCAGTTAATGAGCAGTTCTTC
CASSVLAGAVNEQFF
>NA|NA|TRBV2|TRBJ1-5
TGTGCCAGCAGTGTTGAGGGAAGCAATCAGCCCCAGCATTTT
CASSVEGSNQPQHF
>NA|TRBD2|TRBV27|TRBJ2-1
TGTGCCAGCAGATCTAGCGGGGGAGAGTACAATGAGCAGTTCTTC
CASRSSGGEYNEQFF
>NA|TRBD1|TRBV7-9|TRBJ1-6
TGTGCCAGCAACATTGGACAGGGGGTTTCACCCCTCCACTTT
CASNIGQGVSPLHF
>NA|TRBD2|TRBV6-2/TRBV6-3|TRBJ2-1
TGTGCCAGCAGTTACACCGGGACTAGTGGGCAGTTCTTC
CASSYTGTSGQFF
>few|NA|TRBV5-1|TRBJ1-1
TGCGCCAGCAGTTCAGGGAACACTGAAGCTTTCTTT
CASSSGNTEAFF
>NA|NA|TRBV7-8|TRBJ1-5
TGTGCCAGCAGCTTAGCGGACAGATATCAGCCCCAGCATTTT
CASSLADRYQPQHF
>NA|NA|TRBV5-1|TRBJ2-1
TGCGCCAGCAGCTTGGCGTCAGGGGGAGGTGAGCAGTTCTTC
CASSLASGGGEQFF
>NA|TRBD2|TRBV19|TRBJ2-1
TGTGCCAGTAGTATAAGGCTCCTAGCGGGAGGCTCCTACAATGAGCAGTTCTTC
CASSIRLLAGGSYNEQFF
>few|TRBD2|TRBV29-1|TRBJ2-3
TGCAGCGTTCCAGGCCCGGGGACTAGATCGTTT
CSVPGPGTRSF
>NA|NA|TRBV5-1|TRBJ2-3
TGCGCCAGCAGCCCAGGTCAACTCACAGATACGCAGTATTTT
CASSPGQLTDTQYF
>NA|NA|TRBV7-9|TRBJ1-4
TGTGCCAGCAGCTTATTTCAGGGAGGTGAAAAACTGTTTTTT
CASSLFQGGEKLFF
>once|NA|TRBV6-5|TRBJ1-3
TGTGCCAGCAGTTATGGGAGCAGGGGTGTTGGAAACACCATATATTTT
CASSYGSRGVGNTIYF
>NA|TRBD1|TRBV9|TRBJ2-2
TGTGCCAGCAGCGGGACAGGGGGCACCGGGGAGCTGTTTTTT
CASSGTGGTGELFF
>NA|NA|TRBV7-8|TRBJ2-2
TGTGCCAGCAGCTCCACACGGGGGGCCAGTGGCACCGGGGAGCTGTTTTTT
CASSSTRGASGTGELFF
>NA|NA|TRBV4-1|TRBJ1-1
TGCGCCAGCAGCCAACCTAGACAGGTTTTAGTGAACACTGAAGCTTTCTTT
CASSQPRQVLVNTEAFF
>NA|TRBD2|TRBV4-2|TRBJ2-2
TGTGCCAGCAGAGCGGGAGGGCCCGACACCGGGGAGCTGTTTTTT
CASRAGGPDTGELFF
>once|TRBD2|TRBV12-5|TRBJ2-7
TGTGCTAGTGGGCAGGGGGTAGCGGGAGAATACGAGCAGTACTTC
CASGQGVAGEYEQYF
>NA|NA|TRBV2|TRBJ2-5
TGTGCCAGCATGAGTCTAGTGGGAGAGACCCAGTACTTC
CASMSLVGETQYF